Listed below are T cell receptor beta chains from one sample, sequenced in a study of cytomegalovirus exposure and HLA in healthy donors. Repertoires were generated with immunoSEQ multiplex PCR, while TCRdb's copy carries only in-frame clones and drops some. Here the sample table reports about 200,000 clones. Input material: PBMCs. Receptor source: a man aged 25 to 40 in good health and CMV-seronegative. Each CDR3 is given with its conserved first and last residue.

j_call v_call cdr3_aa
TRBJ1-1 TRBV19 CASSVGGAEAFF
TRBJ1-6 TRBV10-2 CASSDAGGSPLHF
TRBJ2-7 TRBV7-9 CASSRSGYEQYF
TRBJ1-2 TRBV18 CASSEGTSDPGYTF
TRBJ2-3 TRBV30 CAWSRSGITDTQYF
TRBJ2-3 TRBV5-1 CASSPGLDKSSDTQYF
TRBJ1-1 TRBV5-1 CASTLIQGKNTEAFF
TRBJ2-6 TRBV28 CASSRGGAYSGANVLTF
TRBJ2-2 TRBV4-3 CASSQGVAGHTGELFF
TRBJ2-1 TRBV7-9 CASSLELGGPYNEQFF
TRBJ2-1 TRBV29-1 CSVVGQEEDEQFF
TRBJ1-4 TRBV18 CASSVQGTTNEKLFF
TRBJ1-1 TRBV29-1 CSVVSFDTEAFF
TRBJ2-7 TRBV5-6 CASSGGASYEQYF
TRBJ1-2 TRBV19 CASTSPGQGGNYGYTF
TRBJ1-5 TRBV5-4 CASSDTGTGGFNQPQHF
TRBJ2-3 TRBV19 CASTPDSLSTDTQYF
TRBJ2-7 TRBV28 CASSFPGFPNEQYF
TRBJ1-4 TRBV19 CASTGDSLNEKLFF
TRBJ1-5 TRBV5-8 CATTWGVSSNQPQHF
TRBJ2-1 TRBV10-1 CASSVENEQFF
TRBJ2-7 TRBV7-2 CASSPFAASGRARYEQYF
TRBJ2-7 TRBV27 CASALSGASLLSYEQYF
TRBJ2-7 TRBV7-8 CASRSRGTTSYEQYF
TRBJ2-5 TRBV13 CASSPPGTGGQETQYF
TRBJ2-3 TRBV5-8 CASSGTSESTDTQYF
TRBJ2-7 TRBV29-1 CSARDRGLSYEQYF
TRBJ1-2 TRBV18 CASSSEWTGVGYTF
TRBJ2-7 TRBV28 CASSSDSYEQYF
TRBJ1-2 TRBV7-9 CASSSLREQGLYGYTF
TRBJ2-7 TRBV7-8 CASRTLAGGPHEQYF
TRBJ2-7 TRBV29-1 CSVQRERTGTYEQYF
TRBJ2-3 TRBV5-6 CASSSRGGSDTQYF
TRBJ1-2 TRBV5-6 CASSLRSRTGDYGYTF
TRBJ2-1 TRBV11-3 CASSLGGTSKNEQFF
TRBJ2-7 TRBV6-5 CASSYSGREIYEQYF
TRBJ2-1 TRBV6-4 CASSGGPYNEQFF
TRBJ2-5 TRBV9 CASSVSPGAGAQETQYF
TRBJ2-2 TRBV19 CASSSTTGTGGFGELFF
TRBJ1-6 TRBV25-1 CASRTKFGGLRDSPLHF
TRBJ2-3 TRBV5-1 CASSLVESMGTDTQYF
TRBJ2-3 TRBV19 CASSRGGSTDTQYF
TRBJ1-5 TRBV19 CASSTLQDRGNQPQHF
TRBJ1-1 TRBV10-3 CAISQGQHEAFF
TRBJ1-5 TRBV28 CASSFNRERPQHF
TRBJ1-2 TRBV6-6 CASRYPGQGYGYTF
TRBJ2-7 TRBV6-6 CASSYSNQGPYEQYF
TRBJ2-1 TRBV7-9 CASSLRGDSYNEQFF
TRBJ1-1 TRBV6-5 CARVDRVVNTEAFF
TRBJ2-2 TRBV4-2 CASSQSGAVPGELFF
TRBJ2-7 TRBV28 CASSPLLLAVLYEQYF
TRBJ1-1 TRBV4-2 CASSQASGTGNTEAFF
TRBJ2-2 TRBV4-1 CASSQATGPNTGELFF
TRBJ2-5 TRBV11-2 CASSLTSGGFLETQYF
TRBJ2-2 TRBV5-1 CASSLAGTANTGELFF
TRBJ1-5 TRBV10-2 CATGGGAGQPQHF